This TCR beta chain comes out of a study of T-cell memory formation after mild COVID-19. Across the study: Clusters were largely donor specific. Study-wide results and limits: The study detected some responding clones in pre-infection memory, suggesting cross-reactive memory joined.

The length of the CDR3 is 16 residues. V lost 3 bases and J lost 5; bases outside the gene matches: 12. Looked up from germline, CDR1 is SGDLS and CDR2 is YYNGEE. TCR alpha and TCR beta cDNA libraries carrying sample barcodes and UMIs were produced by 5'RACE using constant-segment primers. TCRdb called the 5' RACE reads again in MiXCR, with one record for every CDR3 protein. The sample includes 110,000 to 150,000 distinct CDR3 sequences, approximately 25% seen only once; the top ten take approximately 25%. Points on this clonotype: Its cognate antigen is unknown.

The receptor was derived from an adult woman who had mild COVID-19 (a few samples of this study predate the infection). Cell type and time point are not known. Sequencing was done on a sample of PBMCs or a T cell subset sorted from them (not recorded which). The rearrangement joins TRBV9 to TRBJ2-5; 8 bases line up with TRBD2. The CDR3 spells CASSAAGTRGRETQYF. For the CDR3, the DNA is TGTGCCAGCAGCGCCGCAGGGACTAGAGGTCGGGAGACCCAGTACTTC.